The 8 T cell receptor beta chains listed next were all sequenced from one sample in a study of T cells after yellow fever vaccination (dated by TCRdb to between 2018 and 2021). The sample's treatment or condition, from its label and the paper: live attenuated yellow fever vaccine strain. Libraries were made using 5' RACE. The data were produced on an Illumina HiSeq 2500. Through fastp at Q25 and MiXCR, TCRdb rebuilt clones from the public reads, retaining in-frame beta chains. Rows are unified per CDR3 protein, each entry keeping the most common DNA and genes. The sample table lists approximately 110,000 distinct CDR3 sequences, roughly 8.9% of them with a count of one. The ten largest clones take up roughly 23% of the sample. Sequencing was performed on CD8+ T cells sorted from PBMCs, taken 45 days after the yellow fever booster vaccination. The receptor set was obtained from a man between 25 and 39 years old who received the YFV17D yellow fever vaccine.

In DNA, the CDR3 is TGTGCCAGCAGTTTACTAGCGGGAGTCAATGAGCAGTTCTTC. Its translation is CASSLLAGVNEQFF. The chain links TRBV6-6 to TRBJ2-1, with 11 bases fitting TRBD2. V lost 4 bases, J lost 6 bases, and 2 bases stayed unmatched. The CDR3 loop spans 14 amino acids. Germline CDR1 and CDR2: MNHNY and SVGAGI (reference sequence).

This clonotype was found many times. The V gene is TRBV10-3, the J gene TRBJ2-7; D call uncertain. V was clipped by 0 bases and J by 4 bases, with 4 bases between them. CDR1 is ENHRY and CDR2 is SYGVKD in the germline V gene. This CDR3 spans 12 amino acids. The CDR3 loop is CAISESTYEQYF. CDR3 nucleotide sequence: TGTGCCATCAGTGAGTCTACATACGAGCAGTACTTC.

The J gene is TRBJ2-7, the V gene TRBV27; 8 nucleotides match TRBD2. Germline loops: CDR1 MNHEY, CDR2 SMNVEV (reference sequence). The V gene end was trimmed by 0 bases and the J gene end by 5 bases; junction bases not matched to a gene: 3. The CDR3 is 14 amino acids. This CDR3 is CASSLSGLGNEQYF. The CDR3 DNA reads as TGTGCCAGCAGTTTATCGGGACTAGGCAACGAGCAGTACTTC.

The rearrangement joins TRBV4-2 to TRBJ2-7; no reliable D call. Germline CDR1 LGHNA, CDR2 YNFKEQ. This CDR3 spans 11 amino acids. With 0 bases removed from V and 5 bases from J, the gap between germline ends came to 2 bases. DNA for the CDR3: TGTGCCAGCAGCCAAGATAACGAGCAGTACTTC. The encoded protein is CASSQDNEQYF.

This clonotype occurred many times. CDR3: CSARGGTPAGELFF. CDR3 bases: TGCAGTGCTAGAGGGGGGACCCCGGCCGGGGAGCTGTTTTTT. The rearrangement uses TRBV20-1 and TRBJ2-2; D possibly uses TRBD1 or TRBD2 (5 bases each). CDR1 DFQATT and CDR2 SNEGSKA come from the germline V gene (reference sequence). V gave up 1 base and J gave up 6 bases, with 12 bases separating them. The CDR3 is made up of 14 amino acids.

This clonotype was recorded at least ten times. The gene calls are TRBV7-8 and TRBJ2-7; TRBD1 aligns across 7 bases. CDR3 length equals 14 residues. V lost 1 base to trimming and J lost 4 bases; unmatched junction nucleotides: 4. Germline lookup yields CDR1 SGHVS and CDR2 FQNEAQ. The CDR3 spells CASSLEGQWYEQYF. The DNA for the CDR3 is TGTGCCAGCAGCTTAGAGGGACAGTGGTACGAGCAGTACTTC.

Many counts were recorded for this clonotype. An end of the junction does not agree with germline; a read error may underlie this. The chain combines TRBV7-7 with TRBJ2-2; D might be TRBD1 (5 bases). Germline lookup yields CDR1 SSHAT and CDR2 FNYEAQ (reference sequence). The CDR3 length is 13 residues. This CDR3 reads CASTTGNTGELFF. The CDR3 DNA follows: TGTGCTAGCACAACAGGGAACACCGGGGAGCTGTTTTTT.

In regard to this clonotype: A much larger clone lies one base from this, so it may be a read error. The V and J genes are TRBV6-2 or TRBV6-3 and TRBJ1-2; perhaps TRBD1 as D (5 bases). The V end lost 8 bases, the J end lost 3 bases, and 13 bases lay between the germline ends. CDR3 length: 13 amino acids. Germline V gives CDR1 MNHEY, CDR2 SVGEGT. CDR3 bases: TGTGCCAGCCAGGACACGTCCGACTATGGCTACACCTTC. Translating gives CASQDTSDYGYTF.